This TCR beta chain was documented in a study of CD8 T cells in Susac syndrome. TCR beta was sequenced from blood CD8+ and CD4+ T cells. The multiple sclerosis control group comprised treatment-naive patients with stable or active relapsing-remitting disease. FACS was used to enrich TEMRA cells, whereas the CD8+ and CD4+ T cells were obtained by negative isolation. RNA was extracted with the RNeasy kit, and a quantity of 0.5 to 1 ug was reverse transcribed using random hexamers. The TCR beta CDR3 was amplified by immunoSEQ multiplex PCR across 54 Vbeta, 13 Jbeta. TCRdb re-called the immunoSEQ multiplex PCR reads with MiXCR, one entry per CDR3 protein. The sample records around 300,000 distinct CDR3 sequences, 70% to 90% being singletons. Germline CDR1 is SNHLY and CDR2 is FYNNEI. The CDR3 is made up of 16 amino acids. Trimming cost V 2 bases and J 0 bases, with 11 bases left between them.

The sample was CD8+ T cells from PBMCs. This rearrangement joins TRBV2 to TRBJ2-1; no clear D gene. This clonotype was obtained from a human donor with multiple sclerosis. The CDR3 region has the DNA TGTGCCAGCAGTGAATCAGTTACCAACTCCTACAATGAGCAGTTCTTC. This sequence encodes CASSESVTNSYNEQFF.